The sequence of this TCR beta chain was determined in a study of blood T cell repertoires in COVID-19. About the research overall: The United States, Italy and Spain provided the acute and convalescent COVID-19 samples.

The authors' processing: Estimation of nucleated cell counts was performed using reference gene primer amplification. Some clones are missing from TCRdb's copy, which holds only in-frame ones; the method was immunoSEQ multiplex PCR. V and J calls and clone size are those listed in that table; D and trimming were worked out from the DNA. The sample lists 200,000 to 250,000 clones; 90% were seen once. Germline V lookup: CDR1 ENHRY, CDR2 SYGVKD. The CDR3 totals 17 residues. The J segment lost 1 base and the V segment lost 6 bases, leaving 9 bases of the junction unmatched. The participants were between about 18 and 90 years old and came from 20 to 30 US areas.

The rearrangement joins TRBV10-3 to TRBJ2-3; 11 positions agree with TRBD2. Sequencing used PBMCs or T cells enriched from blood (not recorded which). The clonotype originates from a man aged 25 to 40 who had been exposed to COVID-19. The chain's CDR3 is CAIRPGLADGGTDTQYF. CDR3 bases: TGTGCCATCAGGCCGGGACTAGCGGACGGGGGCACAGATACGCAGTATTTT.